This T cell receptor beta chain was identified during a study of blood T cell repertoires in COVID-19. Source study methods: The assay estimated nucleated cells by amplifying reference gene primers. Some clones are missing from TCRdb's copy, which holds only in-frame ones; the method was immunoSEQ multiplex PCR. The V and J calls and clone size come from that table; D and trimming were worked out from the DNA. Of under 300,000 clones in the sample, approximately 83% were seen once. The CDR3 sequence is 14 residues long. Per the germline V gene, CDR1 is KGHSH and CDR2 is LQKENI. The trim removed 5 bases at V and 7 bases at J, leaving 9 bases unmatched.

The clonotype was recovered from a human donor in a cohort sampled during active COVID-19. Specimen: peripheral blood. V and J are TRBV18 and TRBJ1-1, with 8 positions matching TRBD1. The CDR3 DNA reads TGTGCCAGCTCATCCGGACAGGGTAGGGATGAAGCTTTCTTT. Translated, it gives CASSSGQGRDEAFF.